Detailed here is one T cell receptor beta chain. Its antigen is unknown. No much larger clone exists at a distance of one base, and base qualities are not known. In the germline V gene, CDR1 corresponds to MNHEY and CDR2 to SVGEGT. Unmatched junction bases come to 8, with V trimmed by 1 base and J by 0 bases. The CDR3 spans 19 residues, from the cysteine through the phenylalanine. This entry keeps only the CDR3 DNA: 57 bases, framed from base 1. TCRbeta CDR3 regions were amplified from genomic DNA by means of the immunoSEQ Assay, a bias-controlled multiplex PCR. Regarding the original processing steps: The number of nucleated cells in each sample was estimated by amplification of reference gene primers within the assay. To quantify the absolute abundance of each unique TCRbeta CDR3 rearrangement, sequence reads were collapsed and filtered. For each sample, productive Simpson clonality was calculated by taking the square root of Simpson's diversity index across productive rearrangements. Drawn from immuneACCESS, this table holds only the in-frame rearrangements with V and J called that TCRdb kept. Clones are partly lost; checked studies trace under half to an unresolved V gene and leave the rest unexplained. For V, J and clone size, that table is used; D and trimming come from the DNA. For this sample there are roughly 300,000 clones; about 83% appear just once. The ten largest clones add up to about 1.2% of the sample.

The sample belongs to a study of blood T cell repertoires in COVID-19 (TCRdb year 2020). About the study as a whole: The collaborator samples originated in the United States, Italy and Spain and spanned the acute and convalescent phases of COVID-19. Samples came from the ongoing ImmuneRACE study (first 160 participants) plus 1,254 subjects from 6 global collaborators. The repertoires were released in a freely available public database intended as a resource for research on the immune response to SARS-CoV-2. The material from the prospective study consisted of cDNA or gDNA derived from T cells, B-cell-depleted T cells, or PBMCs. Sample metadata almost always included a de-identified subject ID, COVID-19 status, age in years and sex. HLA class I and class II types, where available, came from metadata supplied by the sample provider rather than from assay-based typing. Subjects who had been exposed to COVID-19, were actively infected with it, or had recovered from it provided the deeply sampled blood TCRbeta repertoires that made up the dataset. What the authors observed across the whole study: The quantity of clinical and demographic metadata differed by source and by participant and was supplied without curation.

Each collaborating institution followed its own protocols to collect whole blood in K2EDTA tubes. For TCRbeta analysis, collaborator samples were shipped as frozen whole blood, as isolated PBMCs, or as DNA extracted from either sample type. What was sequenced was peripheral blood. The TCR comes from a woman aged 50 to 60 with acute or convalescent COVID-19. The rearranged chain carries TRBV6-2 or TRBV6-3 and TRBJ2-6; 8 bases in the junction line up with TRBD1. The CDR3 region has the sequence CASSYWFRTGISGANVLTF. The nucleotides are TGTGCCAGCAGTTACTGGTTCCGGACAGGGATCTCTGGGGCCAACGTCCTGACTTTC.